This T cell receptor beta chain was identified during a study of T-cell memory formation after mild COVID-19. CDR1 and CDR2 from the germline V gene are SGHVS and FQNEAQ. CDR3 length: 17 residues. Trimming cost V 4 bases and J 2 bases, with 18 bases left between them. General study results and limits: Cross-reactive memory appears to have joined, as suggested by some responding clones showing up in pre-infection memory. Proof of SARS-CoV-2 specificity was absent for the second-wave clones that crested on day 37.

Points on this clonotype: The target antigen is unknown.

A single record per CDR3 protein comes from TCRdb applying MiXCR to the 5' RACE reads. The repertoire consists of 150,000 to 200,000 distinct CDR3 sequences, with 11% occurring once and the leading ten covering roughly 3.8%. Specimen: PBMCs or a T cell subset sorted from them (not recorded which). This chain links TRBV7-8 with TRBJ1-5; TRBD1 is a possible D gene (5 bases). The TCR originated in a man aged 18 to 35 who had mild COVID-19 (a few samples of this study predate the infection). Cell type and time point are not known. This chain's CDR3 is CASSSTEPVRGNQPQHF. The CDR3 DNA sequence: TGTGCCAGCAGCTCGACAGAGCCTGTAAGGGGCAATCAGCCCCAGCATTTT.